A single sample is the source of the 26 T cell receptor beta chains below, sequenced in a study of blood T cell repertoires in COVID-19. Clones were sequenced by immunoSEQ multiplex PCR, and TCRdb holds only the in-frame ones, with some missing. The repertoire consists of 150,000 to 200,000 clones, with around 84% occurring once and the leading ten covering around 13%. The sequenced material came from peripheral blood. These receptors all come from a woman in her sixties or seventies with COVID-19, enrolled during active disease.

This chain joins TRBV11-2 and TRBJ2-7, with D tentatively TRBD1 (5 bases). V lost 4 bases and J lost 6, with 10 bases in between. Per the germline V gene, CDR1 is SGHAT and CDR2 is FQNNGV. CDR3 length: 12 residues. CDR3 coding DNA: TGTGCCAGCAGCTCAGGGTGGGGCGAGCAGTACGTC. Its translation is CASSSGWGEQYV.

The genes are TRBV28 and TRBJ1-6; possibly TRBD1 for D (6 bases). The CDR3 spans 12 residues. Trimming shortened V by 7 bases and J by 9 bases, and 10 bases separated the two germline ends. The germline CDR1 and CDR2 sequences are MDHEN and SYDVKM. The CDR3 is CASNFRGSPLHF. In DNA form, the CDR3 reads TGTGCCAGCAACTTCAGGGGTTCACCCCTCCACTTT.

The chain links TRBV18 to TRBJ1-1; tentative D call: TRBD1 (5 bases). Germline V gene lookup returns CDR1 KGHSH and CDR2 LQKENI. There are 16 residues in the CDR3. The ends were cut back, 2 bases at V and 2 bases at J, with 15 bases in the middle. The DNA of the CDR3 is TGTGCCAGCTCACCAGTGTTTAGCAGGGAAAACACTGAAGCTTTCTTT. Amino acid sequence: CASSPVFSRENTEAFF.

The chain has TRBV24-1 and TRBJ2-5, with a weak D call TRBD2 (7 bases). Trimming pared 3 bases from V and 5 bases from J, leaving 18 bases between. CDR1 is KGHDR, CDR2 SFDVKD, per germline. The CDR3 spans 16 residues. The CDR3 here is CATSDGGGPSIETQYF. The CDR3 DNA reads TGTGCCACCAGTGATGGGGGGGGCCCGAGTATTGAGACCCAGTACTTC.

This sequence joins TRBV12-5 and TRBJ2-5; 11 bases are a match to TRBD1. The CDR3 covers 15 residues. CDR1 and CDR2 from the germline V gene are LGHNT and FRNRAP. The V gene end was trimmed by 5 bases and the J gene end by 5 bases; junction bases not matched to a gene: 7. The CDR3 sequence: CASGPGTGGSETQYF. CDR3 bases: TGTGCTAGTGGTCCCGGGACAGGGGGATCGGAGACCCAGTACTTC.

This clone was observed a handful of times. CDR3 nucleotide sequence: TGTGCCAGCAGCTTCTTGGGGGGGTCCTATGGCTACACCTTC. This gives the protein CASSFLGGSYGYTF. The chain is built from TRBV7-2 and TRBJ1-2, with D maybe TRBD1 (5 bases). Germline-derived CDR1 and CDR2 are SGHTA and FQGNSA. The length of the CDR3 is 14 residues. Trimming removed 3 bases from V and 4 bases from J, with 12 bases in between.

Here the CDR3 reads CASSPPGLGEFF. The CDR3 DNA reads as TGTGCCAGCAGCCCCCCAGGCTTGGGAGAGTTCTTC. The chain links TRBV12-3 or TRBV12-4 to TRBJ2-1, with a possible D match to TRBD2 (5 bases). The V and J ends lost 6 bases and 14 bases respectively, with 17 bases between them. CDR3 length: 12 residues.

This clone was counted a few times. This chain links TRBV6-1 with TRBJ1-5; a weak D match, TRBD1 (5 bases). The V gene's germline CDR1 is MNHNS and CDR2 SASEGT. There are 15 residues in the CDR3. Trimming pared 1 base from V and 4 bases from J, leaving 11 bases between. The CDR3 DNA follows: TGTGCCAGCAGTGAAGACGGGGGGTTTAATCAGCCCCAGCATTTT. This translates into CASSEDGGFNQPQHF.

The chain uses TRBV5-4 and TRBJ2-2; 9 bases map to TRBD1. V gave up 5 bases and J gave up 8 bases; unmatched junction bases: 7. Germline V CDR1 and CDR2: SGHNT, YYREEE (reference sequence). The CDR3 contains 14 residues. The CDR3 reads CASSPGTGTGELFF. The DNA for the CDR3 is TGTGCCAGCAGTCCCGGGACAGGGACGGGGGAGCTGTTTTTT.

The chain joins TRBV7-2 to TRBJ2-3; 11 bases fit TRBD1. CDR1 is SGHTA and CDR2 is FQGNSA in the germline V gene. The J segment lost 2 bases and the V segment lost 6 bases, leaving 13 bases of the junction unmatched. CDR3 length: 18 residues. The CDR3 region is CASRPGQGVSPFTDTQYF. CDR3 nucleotide sequence: TGTGCCAGCAGGCCGGGACAGGGGGTTAGCCCTTTCACAGATACGCAGTATTTT.

This clone was counted between two and nine times. This rearrangement joins TRBV21-1 to TRBJ2-6; TRBD1 was called by the table and not checked on the DNA. TRBV21-1 is listed as a pseudogene. This CDR3 comprises 17 residues. The CDR3 DNA reads TGTGCCAGCAGCAACCGTCAACAGGGGCCAGGGGCCAACGTCCTGACTTTC. It translates to CASSNRQQGPGANVLTF.

V and J are TRBV14 and TRBJ1-1; TRBD1 matches at 10 bases. Germline lookup yields CDR1 SGHDN and CDR2 FVKESK. The CDR3 totals 16 residues. V trimming: 1 base; J trimming: 1 base; junction bases outside the gene matches: 3. For the CDR3, the DNA is TGTGCCAGCAGCCAAGTCGGGGACAGGGGGAACACTGAAGCTTTCTTT. Protein sequence: CASSQVGDRGNTEAFF.

The chain recombines TRBV11-2 with TRBJ2-7; 10 bases map to TRBD2. The CDR3 is made up of 14 amino acids. The trim removed 3 bases at V and 6 bases at J, leaving 5 bases unmatched. Germline-derived CDR1 and CDR2 are SGHAT and FQNNGV. CDR3 amino acids: CASSLGTSGAEQYV. CDR3 DNA: TGTGCCAGCAGCTTGGGTACTAGCGGGGCCGAGCAGTACGTC.

The chain joins TRBV10-3 to TRBJ2-2; D is ambiguous. V lost 3 bases and J lost 8, with 19 bases in between. The CDR3 covers 16 residues. Germline CDR1 reads ENHRY; CDR2 reads SYGVKD. In DNA form, the CDR3 reads TGTGCCATCAGTGATCCGCGAGAAGTCCCTTCGGGGGAGCTGTTTTTT. Protein: CAISDPREVPSGELFF.

This sequence joins TRBV27 and TRBJ2-3; D is uncertain. V gave up 6 bases and J gave up 0 bases, with 10 bases separating them. Germline V gives CDR1 MNHEY, CDR2 SMNVEV (reference sequence). The CDR3 consists of 14 residues. This chain's CDR3 is CASRFASSTDTQYF. DNA of the CDR3: TGTGCCAGCAGATTCGCGTCTAGCACAGATACGCAGTATTTT.

This sequence joins TRBV6-5 and TRBJ1-2; D ambiguous. The CDR3 has 13 residues. Germline-derived CDR1 and CDR2 are MNHEY and SVGAGI. V was pared by 6 bases and J by 8 bases, with 16 bases between. The CDR3 DNA sequence: TGTGCCAGCAGGCCCCCGTCCACTAAAGGCTACACCTTC. It translates to CASRPPSTKGYTF.

The chain is built from TRBV19 and TRBJ1-6; D is uncertain. Germline CDR1 and CDR2: LNHDA and SQIVND (reference sequence). The V end was cut by 3 bases, the J end by 4 bases, with 19 bases between. This CDR3 contains 18 residues. Here the CDR3 reads CASSISVLTPLYNSPLHF. CDR3 in DNA: TGTGCCAGTAGTATCTCCGTTTTAACTCCTCTTTATAATTCACCCCTCCACTTT.

V and J are TRBV5-4 and TRBJ1-1; 9 bases match TRBD1. Germline values: CDR1 SGHNT, CDR2 YYREEE (reference sequence). Germline trimming cut 4 bases from V and 6 bases from J; bases unmatched to any gene: 7. This CDR3 comprises 14 residues. CDR3 sequence reads: CASSPGQGESEAFF. Written as DNA, the CDR3 is TGTGCCAGCAGCCCGGGACAGGGAGAGTCTGAAGCTTTCTTT.

The chain links TRBV2 to TRBJ2-1; TRBD2 matches at 9 bases. V lost 6 bases, J lost 4 bases, and 10 bases stayed unmatched. The CDR3 spans 16 residues. CDR1 SNHLY and CDR2 FYNNEI come from the germline V gene. The CDR3 DNA reads as TGTGCCAGCAGAGATGCGGGAGGGCTGTTTTACAATGAGCAGTTCTTC. Translation gives CASRDAGGLFYNEQFF.

The chain is built from TRBV6-1 and TRBJ2-1; no clear D. This CDR3 comprises 14 residues. The V and J ends lost 1 base and 7 bases respectively, with 11 bases between them. The germline V gene encodes CDR1 MNHNS and CDR2 SASEGT. Here the CDR3 reads CASSEGHSGNEQFF. CDR3 nucleotide sequence: TGTGCCAGCAGTGAAGGGCACTCCGGGAATGAGCAGTTCTTC.

The rearrangement uses TRBV5-6 and TRBJ2-7, with D possibly TRBD2 on 7 matching bases. CDR1 and CDR2 (germline): SGHDT, YYEEEE. The CDR3 spans 14 residues. The V and J ends lost 4 bases and 7 bases respectively, with 18 bases between them. CDR3: CASSQRGRGWEQYF. The CDR3 nucleotides read TGTGCCAGCAGCCAGAGGGGGAGGGGTTGGGAGCAGTACTTC.

The CDR3 loop is CASSLWVRTGDNQPQHF. The CDR3 DNA sequence: TGTGCCAGCAGCTTGTGGGTTCGGACAGGGGACAATCAGCCCCAGCATTTT. The chain uses TRBV5-5 and TRBJ1-5; 9 positions agree with TRBD1. This CDR3 comprises 17 residues. V lost 1 base and J lost 3; bases outside the gene matches: 8. From germline, CDR1 is SGHKS and CDR2 YYEKEE (reference sequence).

The genes are TRBV19 and TRBJ2-7, with a possible D match to TRBD2 (6 bases). Germline values: CDR1 LNHDA, CDR2 SQIVND (reference sequence). This CDR3 is 13 amino acids long. The V and J ends lost 6 bases and 3 bases respectively, with 12 bases between them. The CDR3 sequence is CASSYGGIYEQYF. The CDR3 nucleotides read TGTGCCAGTAGCTACGGCGGGATCTACGAGCAGTACTTC.

This clone was recorded a few times. The chain is built from TRBV5-5 and TRBJ1-1, with TRBD1 matching over 7 bases. Germline values: CDR1 SGHKS, CDR2 YYEKEE (reference sequence). V trimming: 0 bases; J trimming: 4 bases; junction bases outside the gene matches: 3. The CDR3 is made up of 14 amino acids. The CDR3 nucleotides read TGTGCCAGCAGCTTGGCTAGACAGGGCACTGAAGCTTTCTTT. The encoded protein is CASSLARQGTEAFF.

The chain uses TRBV27 and TRBJ1-5, with no clear D. From germline, CDR1 is MNHEY and CDR2 SMNVEV (reference sequence). The CDR3 is made up of 13 amino acids. Trimming removed 0 bases at V and 7 bases at J, with 7 bases between. The CDR3 here is CASSLSSLQPQHF. The CDR3 coding sequence is TGTGCCAGCAGTTTATCGTCTTTACAGCCCCAGCATTTT.

This clone was recorded a few times. This chain connects TRBV19 to TRBJ1-2, with D maybe TRBD1 (6 bases). This CDR3 contains 17 residues. Trimming removed 5 bases at V and 6 bases at J, with 25 bases between. The germline CDR1 and CDR2 sequences are LNHDA and SQIVND (reference sequence). CDR3 residues: CASSLGAGQVLRDGYTF. The CDR3 DNA follows: TGTGCCAGTAGTCTGGGGGCTGGTCAGGTGCTTCGGGATGGCTACACCTTC.